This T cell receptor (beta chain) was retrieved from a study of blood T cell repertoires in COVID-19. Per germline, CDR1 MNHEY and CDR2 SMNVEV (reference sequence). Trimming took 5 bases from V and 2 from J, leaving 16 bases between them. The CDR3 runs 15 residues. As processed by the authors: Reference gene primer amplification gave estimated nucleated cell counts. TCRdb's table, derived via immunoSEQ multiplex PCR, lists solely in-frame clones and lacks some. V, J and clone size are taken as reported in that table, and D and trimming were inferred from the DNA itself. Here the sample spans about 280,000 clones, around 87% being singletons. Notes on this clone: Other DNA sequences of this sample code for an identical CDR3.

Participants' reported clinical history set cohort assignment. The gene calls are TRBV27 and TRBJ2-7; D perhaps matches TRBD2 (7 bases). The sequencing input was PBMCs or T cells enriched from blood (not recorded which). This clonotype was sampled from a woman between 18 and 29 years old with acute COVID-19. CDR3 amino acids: CASSPRGAATYEQYF. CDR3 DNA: TGTGCCAGCAGTCCACGGGGGGCCGCTACCTACGAGCAGTACTTC.